This T cell receptor (beta chain) was found in a study of T cell responses to AZD1222 COVID-19 vaccine. Findings and caveats of the study: Unmutated variant regions are reportedly targeted by nearly half of spike-specific TCRs. Donors skewed white British and female; clonal diversity was possibly underestimated.

Here immunoSEQ multiplex PCR was the method, and the copy in TCRdb shows in-frame clones only, minus some. Of roughly 150,000 clones in the sample, around 93% are singletons; the top ten hold roughly 7.1%. Germline values: CDR1 LNHDA, CDR2 SQIVND (reference sequence). Germline trimming cut 4 bases from V and 4 bases from J; bases unmatched to any gene: 10. This CDR3 region has 16 residues. The study pooled second doses at about 4 or about 12 weeks. This clone was detected only once. Its antigen is unknown. This sequence was found in an adult who received the AZD1222 COVID-19 vaccine. The chain carries TRBV19 and TRBJ1-2; 9 bases align to TRBD1. The sequences come from peripheral blood, collected 28 days after the second AZD1222 dose. The CDR3 sequence is CASSTGTGPYGYGYTF. For the CDR3, the DNA is TGTGCCAGTAGTACCGGGACAGGGCCCTACGGCTATGGCTACACCTTC. Filled out from reference TRBV19 and TRBJ1-2, the complete variable domain reads DGGITQSPKYLFRKEGQNVTLSCEQNLNHDAMYWYRQDPGQGLRLIYYSQIVNDFQKGDIAEGYSVSREKKESFPLTVTSAQKNPTAFYLCASSTGTGPYGYGYTFGSGTRLTVV.